Below, one TCR beta chain is given with its context. The clone's antigen remains unknown. The junction differs from germline at one of its ends, possibly a read error. The germline V gene provides CDR1 SGHTA and CDR2 FQGTGA. The CDR3 spans 17 residues, from the cysteine through the phenylalanine. The kept DNA is CDR3 alone, 51 bases in frame from the first base. The library was made by the immunoSEQ multiplex PCR assay. For the multiplex PCR, a mixture combining 60 forward primers for TCR Vbeta segments and 13 reverse primers for TCR Jbeta segments was used. Amplification of the CDR3 region of rearranged TCR beta genes was performed with a multiplex PCR assay on genomic DNA. On the Illumina HiSeq System, the amplified TCR beta libraries were sequenced as 87-base-pair reads. Per the original workflow: In a later analysis, 77 million or so unique TCR beta chains were counted across the 500 to 850 repertoires, and approximately 11 million of these chains were shared by at least two donors. Raw reads were error-corrected and collapsed into unique sequences by a nearest-neighbor algorithm in which closely related sequences were merged to remove PCR and sequencing errors. To assign V, D and J gene segments, CDR3 sequences were aligned to IMGT reference sequences. For a sequence to be retained, a match of at least six nucleotides to both a V gene segment and a J gene segment was required. A rearrangement counted as productive if the CDR3 had no stop codons and remained in frame with V and J, and every other rearrangement counted as non-productive. CDR3 was defined by IMGT convention, running from the second conserved V-encoded cysteine to the conserved J-encoded phenylalanine. In an earlier analysis of 587 of the donors, sequences lacking an unambiguous match to a single V gene segment were excluded. An earlier analysis of 587 of the donors classified V segments as functional when productive rearrangements were above 56.7% and as segregating when the standard deviation between donors was above 5%. A statistical classification framework was developed to diagnose cytomegalovirus status using the catalog of TCR beta chain sequences. In a later analysis, V and J genes were assigned by comparing TCR nucleotide sequences against IMGT/GENE-DB human TR gene sequences. The TCRdist pipeline was used in a later analysis to assign CDR3 sequences and most-parsimonious VDJ recombination scenarios. In a later analysis, every TCR beta chain was defined by the combination of its CDR3 amino acid sequence and its V-gene family, and reads without a unique V-gene family were dropped. In a later analysis, 500 to 700 highly shared, low-generation-probability nucleotide sequences were removed to address suspected cross-contamination and a sequencing artifact. A later analysis calculated a clonal expansion index for each public chain from normalized within-repertoire ranks of inferred template counts. A later analysis computed generation probabilities with a VDJ recombination model fitted to out-of-frame rearrangements, and checked the results against IGoR. Hypergeometric tests were used in a later analysis to score TCR-TCR, TCR-HLA and TCR-CMV co-occurrence, with a repertoire-size bias correction applied to the TCR pairs. To estimate false discovery rates, a later analysis permuted the HLA or CMV assignments 20 times. A later analysis grouped co-occurring TCRs with DBSCAN, adding TCRdist sequence similarity when clustering within HLA-allele-positive subsets. Co-occurrence clustering excluded repertoires with fewer than 30,000 or more than 120,000 public chains, plus five with anomalous nucleotide sharing. TCRdb's version of the immuneACCESS table is confined to in-frame rearrangements and falls short of the full clone set. An unresolved V gene accounts for under half of the shortfall where checked; the remainder is of unknown origin. D and trimming come from the DNA, and the V and J calls and clone size come from that table. The sample contains 130,000 or so clones, about 80% of them found a single time. The biggest ten clones account for under 2% of the sample.

The sample belongs to a study of cytomegalovirus exposure and HLA in healthy donors (dated by TCRdb to between 2016 and 2019). Study-wide context: An earlier analysis of fewer than 750 of the donors reported 276 Gb of sequence data and roughly 120 million unique TCR beta sequences obtained from about 200 million T cells. About 320 gigabases of sequencing data and approximately 93 million unique TCR sequences were included in an early release covering several hundred HLA-typed donors. The genetic ancestry cluster associated with self-reported Caucasian donors included 65% to 90% of the roughly 400 genotyped donors. The study aimed to test whether signatures of past pathogen exposure could be identified by cataloging public T cell receptors. The study profiled the T cell repertoires of approximately 700 subjects by immunosequencing and related them to cytomegalovirus serostatus. Besides the first cohort of around 670 subjects, a separate validation cohort made up of 95 to 150 different subjects was used. High-throughput TCR immunosequencing, statistical association of individual TCRs with disease status, and machine learning were combined to predict cytomegalovirus infection status. To study patterns of TCR occurrence, a later analysis re-analyzed previously published TCR beta repertoires from 500 to 850 donors and added high-resolution HLA genotyping. Rather than using new phenotypic data, the later analysis identified candidate immune exposures from TCR beta sequences and from how often those sequences occurred across donors. To decide whether each TCR beta V gene segment behaved as functional or pseudogenic, an earlier analysis of approximately 590 of the donors relied on high-throughput TCR beta sequencing. Alongside the repertoire data, information on donor age, sex, ethnicity and CMV serostatus was compiled. In a later genetic analysis, genome-wide SNP genotypes for about three fifths of the roughly 670 donors were used, and that subset was treated as a discovery cohort. All discovery cohort repertoires had been generated using a single sequencing platform. HLA typing included class I and class II loci at four-digit resolution. The number of typed donors differed by locus: about 629-640 for A, B, C, DRB1 and DQB1; roughly 510 for DQA1; 606 for DPA1; and around 450 for DPB1. About 5 DR-DQ haplotypes were handled as single units for association and clustering, since linkage in the cohort was strong. Across approximately 400 genotyped donors of the cohort, an average of approximately 220,000 unique TCR beta nucleotide sequences per donor were sequenced, and about a sixth of those sequences were non-productive.

What the study reported, not specific to this receptor: The study listed 170 or so TCR beta chains as associated with cytomegalovirus. Only TCR beta chains were sequenced in this cohort, and the absence of alpha or paired-chain data limited detectable features. A few of the identified cytomegalovirus-associated TCR beta chains were confirmed in vitro to be specific for cytomegalovirus antigens. A later analysis found that most CMV-associated TCR beta chains appeared HLA-restricted, with HLA associations seemingly driven largely by CMV exposure. In a later analysis, several top co-occurrence clusters were reported to appear linked to parvovirus B19, influenza, CMV and Epstein-Barr virus. A further reported finding was that TCR beta sequences accurately predicted the HLA-A and HLA-B alleles for most subjects in the first cohort. Strong co-occurrence of HLA alleles, especially DR and DQ, made assigning TCR associations to individual alleles difficult. Most TCR sequences were seen in very few donors, while some public TCRs were found in many individuals. Because counts were too low, seventeen rarely observed V segments, including chromosome 9 orphons, were left out of the earlier analysis of 587 of the donors. According to the authors, the approach could potentially be generalized to other disease states and immunological phenotypes. In a later analysis, TCR association rates were found to vary across HLA loci, with the most associated TCRs seen for DRB1 alleles and the fewest for HLA-C alleles. At a false discovery rate of 0.05, a later analysis linked around 17,000 TCR beta sequences to specific HLA alleles. An association between a missense DCLRE1C variant and V-gene and J-gene trimming of TCR beta chains was found in a later genetic analysis and replicated in an independent cohort. In an earlier analysis of about 600 of the donors, most TCR beta V segments appeared in productive rearrangements about 90% or about 30% of the time, broadly matching IMGT annotations. Because HLA typing was unavailable for some donors at each locus, only the typed subset was used in association tests. Some IMGT-functional V segments, including TRBV6-2 and TRBV6-3, could not be told apart with the 87-base-pair reads, so those segments were excluded. Linkage disequilibrium might explain the correlated functional status among segregating V segments, but an unknown experimental factor could not be ruled out. Sequencing depth was assumed to be roughly uniform across donors in the presence/absence analyses, though that assumption may not hold. Compared with the roughly 670-donor mean, donors in an Asian-associated ancestry cluster had fewer N-insertions in productive TCRs, according to a later genetic analysis. Cytomegalovirus status was reported to be diagnosed by the classifier with high specificity and sensitivity in both the original and validation cohorts. Immune exposure information for the cohort was limited to CMV serostatus. In a later analysis, HLA-associated TCR beta chains showed more clonal expansion and lower generation probabilities than non-associated chains that were equally common. The sequencing pipeline was judged likely to have produced a cluster of highly shared sequence variants as a technical artifact.

The cohort was made up of 650 to 700 healthy bone marrow donors. At the time of sampling, all cohort members were nominally healthy, though unrecorded immune exposures were likely present. The donor was CMV seronegative and was included in the group of several hundred seronegative cohort members. A peripheral blood sample was provided by each donor, and peripheral blood mononuclear cells were used for TCR beta sequencing. The Qiagen DNeasy Blood Extraction Kit was used to extract genomic DNA from the blood cell samples. The sequencing input was PBMCs. The chain is assembled from TRBV7-3 and TRBJ2-7; 8 junctional bases match TRBD2. The clonotype comes from a woman aged 40 to 50 in good health and CMV-seronegative. In nucleotides, the sequence is TGTGCCAGCAGCCTAACCCCTCCCGCGGGGGGACTCTACGAGCAGTACTTC. Its amino acids are CASSLTPPAGGLYEQYF. When the CDR3 is completed using the reference TRBV7-3 and TRBJ2-7 genes on either side, the full variable domain is GAGVSQTPSNKVTEKGKYVELRCDPISGHTALYWYRQSLGQGPEFLIYFQGTGAADDSGLPNDRFFAVRPEGSVSTLKIQRTERGDSAVYLCASSLTPPAGGLYEQYFGPGTRLTVT.